Listed below are T cell receptor beta chains from one sample, sequenced in a study of T cells after posttransplantation cyclophosphamide. Here immunoSEQ multiplex PCR was the method, and the copy in TCRdb shows in-frame clones only, minus some. The sample has roughly 3,700 clones, approximately 86% seen once. Sample: CD4+ T cells sorted from blood, taken roughly 240 days after a stem cell transplant with posttransplant cyclophosphamide. The receptors stem from a young adult male patient who received an allogeneic stem cell transplant from a related donor, was CMV-positive, and had no GVHD. The T cells may come from the graft donor. Both conserved end residues are part of each CDR3. Each record gives: J gene, clone size, D gene, V gene, CDR3 protein, CDR3 DNA. The D gene is left open where the match is weak. Some rows have no size entry. The others give once, few or many, or a class for an expanded clone.

j_call: TRBJ2-3
clone_size: .
d_call: .
v_call: TRBV7-6
cdr3_aa: CASSQGQGLTDTQYF
cdr3_nt: TGTGCCAGCAGCCAAGGGCAGGGGCTCACAGATACGCAGTATTTT

j_call: TRBJ2-5
clone_size: .
d_call: .
v_call: TRBV6-6
cdr3_aa: CASKSLETQYF
cdr3_nt: TGTGCCAGCAAAAGCTTAGAGACCCAGTACTTC

j_call: TRBJ2-5
clone_size: .
d_call: .
v_call: TRBV4-3
cdr3_aa: CASSQDWGDGQETQYF
cdr3_nt: TGCGCCAGCAGCCAAGATTGGGGAGATGGGCAAGAGACCCAGTACTTC

j_call: TRBJ1-2
clone_size: .
d_call: .
v_call: TRBV15
cdr3_aa: CATSRNEVRYGYTF
cdr3_nt: TGTGCCACCAGCAGGAACGAGGTCCGCTATGGCTACACCTTC

j_call: TRBJ2-1
clone_size: .
d_call: .
v_call: TRBV6-6
cdr3_aa: CAGGGDSYNEQFF
cdr3_nt: TGTGCCGGAGGGGGGGATTCCTACAATGAGCAGTTCTTC

j_call: TRBJ2-5
clone_size: .
d_call: TRBD1
v_call: TRBV7-2
cdr3_aa: CASSQDRGRETQYF
cdr3_nt: TGTGCCAGCAGCCAAGACAGGGGCAGGGAGACCCAGTACTTC

j_call: TRBJ2-3
clone_size: once
d_call: TRBD2
v_call: TRBV6-6
cdr3_aa: CASSYSTSGSGDTQYF
cdr3_nt: TGTGCCAGCAGTTACAGCACTAGCGGGTCCGGAGATACGCAGTATTTT

j_call: TRBJ1-4
clone_size: .
d_call: TRBD1
v_call: TRBV14
cdr3_aa: CASSRSGTGNLFF
cdr3_nt: TGTGCCAGCAGCCGAAGCGGGACAGGCAATTTGTTTTTT

j_call: TRBJ2-1
clone_size: .
d_call: TRBD2
v_call: TRBV28
cdr3_aa: CASSLRGSRYNEQFF
cdr3_nt: TGTGCCAGCAGTTTGCGCGGGAGTCGCTACAATGAGCAGTTCTTC

j_call: TRBJ1-2
clone_size: .
d_call: TRBD1
v_call: TRBV6-6
cdr3_aa: CASSLQGSQTQGYTF
cdr3_nt: TGTGCCAGCAGCCTACAGGGGTCCCAAACCCAGGGCTACACCTTC

j_call: TRBJ1-5
clone_size: .
d_call: .
v_call: TRBV6-6
cdr3_aa: CASSYSGGNQPQHF
cdr3_nt: TGTGCCAGCAGTTACTCGGGAGGCAATCAGCCCCAGCATTTT

j_call: TRBJ2-1
clone_size: .
d_call: TRBD2
v_call: TRBV29-1
cdr3_aa: CSVIYRTSGLGVQFF
cdr3_nt: TGCAGCGTTATTTACCGTACTAGCGGGTTGGGGGTGCAGTTCTTC

j_call: TRBJ2-3
clone_size: .
d_call: .
v_call: TRBV2
cdr3_aa: CASSEERDTQYF
cdr3_nt: TGTGCCAGCAGTGAGGAGCGGGATACGCAGTATTTT

j_call: TRBJ1-2
clone_size: .
d_call: TRBD1
v_call: TRBV5-1
cdr3_aa: CASSPNGQGSGYTF
cdr3_nt: TGCGCCAGCAGCCCCAACGGACAGGGGAGTGGCTACACCTTC

j_call: TRBJ2-2
clone_size: .
d_call: .
v_call: TRBV4-1
cdr3_aa: CASSQTGTLGTGELFF
cdr3_nt: TGCGCCAGCAGCCAAACCGGGACATTAGGCACCGGGGAGCTGTTTTTT

j_call: TRBJ2-7
clone_size: .
d_call: TRBD2
v_call: TRBV27
cdr3_aa: CASSFEGTSGGLPYEQYF
cdr3_nt: TGTGCCAGCAGTTTCGAGGGGACTAGCGGGGGACTACCCTACGAGCAGTACTTC

j_call: TRBJ1-2
clone_size: .
d_call: TRBD1
v_call: TRBV2
cdr3_aa: CATSRGQGSGYTF
cdr3_nt: TGTGCCACTTCGAGGGGACAGGGATCTGGCTACACCTTC

j_call: TRBJ1-3
clone_size: .
d_call: .
v_call: TRBV7-9
cdr3_aa: CASSPGLLARGNTIYF
cdr3_nt: TGTGCCAGCAGCCCAGGACTCCTGGCTAGAGGAAACACCATATATTTT

j_call: TRBJ2-1
clone_size: .
d_call: .
v_call: TRBV21-1
cdr3_aa: CASSSSGTSGIYNEQFF
cdr3_nt: TGTGCCAGCAGCAGCTCCGGGACTAGCGGGATCTACAATGAGCAGTTCTTC

j_call: TRBJ1-2
clone_size: few
d_call: .
v_call: TRBV7-2
cdr3_aa: CASSQAWIEVYGYTF
cdr3_nt: TGTGCCAGCAGCCAAGCATGGATAGAGGTCTATGGCTACACCTTC

j_call: TRBJ1-3
clone_size: .
d_call: .
v_call: TRBV2
cdr3_aa: CASRGTQDTGNTIYF
cdr3_nt: TGTGCCAGCAGAGGAACCCAGGATACTGGAAACACCATATATTTT

j_call: TRBJ1-1
clone_size: large
d_call: .
v_call: TRBV7-6
cdr3_aa: CASSRGRGTEAFF
cdr3_nt: TGTGCCAGCAGCCGTGGACGGGGCACTGAAGCTTTCTTT

j_call: TRBJ1-3
clone_size: once
d_call: TRBD1
v_call: TRBV9
cdr3_aa: CASSSGQYSGNTIYF
cdr3_nt: TGTGCCAGCAGCTCGGGACAGTACTCTGGAAACACCATATATTTT

j_call: TRBJ1-6
clone_size: .
d_call: .
v_call: TRBV7-3
cdr3_aa: CASSSTWQKVYTNSPLHF
cdr3_nt: TGTGCCAGCAGCTCTACCTGGCAGAAAGTATATACTAATTCCCCCCTCCACTTT

j_call: TRBJ2-5
clone_size: .
d_call: .
v_call: TRBV7-3
cdr3_aa: CASSLTGVRETQYF
cdr3_nt: TGTGCCAGCAGCTTGACGGGGGTCAGGGAGACCCAGTACTTC

j_call: TRBJ2-7
clone_size: .
d_call: .
v_call: TRBV7-9
cdr3_aa: CASSPAGLAYEQYF
cdr3_nt: TGTGCCAGCAGCCCCGCGGGCCTCGCCTACGAGCAGTACTTC

j_call: TRBJ2-3
clone_size: .
d_call: TRBD2
v_call: TRBV27
cdr3_aa: CASSLNGGRDTQYF
cdr3_nt: TGTGCCAGCAGTTTAAACGGGGGGAGGGATACGCAGTATTTT

j_call: TRBJ2-4
clone_size: .
d_call: .
v_call: TRBV10-3
cdr3_aa: CAISESNRGIQYF
cdr3_nt: TGTGCCATCAGTGAGTCGAATAGAGGCATTCAGTACTTC

j_call: TRBJ1-2
clone_size: .
d_call: TRBD1
v_call: TRBV7-8
cdr3_aa: CASSFTGGRGYTF
cdr3_nt: TGTGCCAGCAGCTTTACAGGGGGCCGGGGCTACACCTTC

j_call: TRBJ2-1
clone_size: once
d_call: .
v_call: TRBV4-1
cdr3_aa: CASSQGSSAFNEQFF
cdr3_nt: TGCGCCAGCAGCCAAGGGTCCAGCGCGTTCAATGAGCAGTTCTTC

j_call: TRBJ2-5
clone_size: .
d_call: TRBD2
v_call: TRBV5-1
cdr3_aa: CASSILGLAGGFQETQYF
cdr3_nt: TGCGCCAGCAGCATCCTGGGACTAGCGGGGGGATTCCAAGAGACCCAGTACTTC

j_call: TRBJ2-7
clone_size: .
d_call: TRBD2
v_call: TRBV27
cdr3_aa: CASMLAGAYEQYF
cdr3_nt: TGTGCCAGCATGTTAGCGGGAGCCTACGAGCAGTACTTC

j_call: TRBJ1-3
clone_size: .
d_call: .
v_call: TRBV13
cdr3_aa: CASSNRQFSGNTIYF
cdr3_nt: TGTGCCAGCAGCAACAGACAGTTCTCTGGAAACACCATATATTTT

j_call: TRBJ1-5
clone_size: .
d_call: .
v_call: TRBV7-2
cdr3_aa: CASSLVGRTTGYSNQPQHF
cdr3_nt: TGTGCCAGCAGCTTAGTTGGCAGGACTACCGGTTATAGCAATCAGCCCCAGCATTTT

j_call: TRBJ2-1
clone_size: .
d_call: .
v_call: TRBV5-1
cdr3_aa: CASSLGSGGVRNEQFF
cdr3_nt: TGCGCCAGCAGCTTGGGATCGGGCGGGGTAAGGAATGAGCAGTTCTTC